This passage covers 26 T cell receptor beta chains from one sample sequenced in a study of PD-L1 blockade in urothelial cancer. Sequenced by immunoSEQ multiplex PCR; TCRdb stores in-frame clones only, minus some. This sample carries about 38,000 clones, around nine tenths of them seen once, and the ten largest clones take approximately 8%. This specimen was PBMCs, taken around atezolizumab (anti-PD-L1) treatment. These receptors came from a man in his 70s with urothelial cancer.

The chain links TRBV28 to TRBJ1-4; D possibly corresponds to TRBD1 (6 bases). V lost 7 bases to trimming and J lost 7 bases, with 19 bases between them. CDR1 is MDHEN, CDR2 SYDVKM, per germline. The CDR3 is 15 residues long. This CDR3 reads CASTNPRGFGEKLFF. The CDR3 nucleotides read TGTGCCAGCACCAATCCCAGGGGATTCGGTGAAAAACTGTTTTTT.

V usage is TRBV11-2 and J usage is TRBJ2-2; 8 bases line up with TRBD1. V was pared by 5 bases and J by 4 bases, with 9 bases of the junction left unmatched. The CDR3 has 16 residues. The germline gives CDR1 SGHAT, CDR2 FQNNGV. The CDR3 coding sequence is TGTGCCAGCAGCCAACCTGGGGACAGGATCACCGGGGAGCTGTTTTTT. Its translation: CASSQPGDRITGELFF.

This rearrangement joins TRBV19 to TRBJ2-7; the match to TRBD1 covers 9 bases. The CDR3 has 15 amino acids. V trimming: 5 bases; J trimming: 2 bases; junction bases outside the gene matches: 7. Germline assignment: CDR1 LNHDA and CDR2 SQIVND (reference sequence). CDR3 bases: TGTGCCAGTAGTCCGGGACAGGGAGTCGCCTACGAGCAGTACTTC. Translating it yields CASSPGQGVAYEQYF.

V gene TRBV11-2 combines with J gene TRBJ2-1, with 13 bases aligning to TRBD2. Germline assignment: CDR1 SGHAT and CDR2 FQNNGV. The CDR3 spans 18 residues. V dropped 5 bases and J dropped 10; count of bases not matched to a gene: 17. The CDR3 coding sequence is TGTGCCAGCAGCCGACTAGCGGGAGGACTGGTAGTCTTCAGGGAGCAGTTCTTC. This sequence encodes CASSRLAGGLVVFREQFF.

The chain couples TRBV30 to TRBJ2-7; TRBD1 matches 8 bases. CDR1 is GTSNPN and CDR2 is SVGIG in the germline V gene (reference sequence). Trimming took 3 bases from V and 1 from J; bases not matched to a gene: 11. CDR3 size: 16 residues. CDR3 sequence (DNA): TGTGCCTGGAGGGTGCCACTGCAGGGGGCGTCCTACGAGCAGTACTTC. Its translation: CAWRVPLQGASYEQYF.

This sequence joins TRBV2 and TRBJ1-1, with TRBD1 as a possible D gene (5 bases). Trimming cost V 6 bases and J 4 bases, with 12 bases left between them. CDR1 is SNHLY, CDR2 FYNNEI, per germline. The CDR3 runs 13 residues. This CDR3 reads CASSSGAATEAFF. The CDR3 DNA reads as TGTGCCAGCAGCAGCGGGGCGGCCACTGAAGCTTTCTTT.

The chain employs TRBV7-9 and TRBJ1-4; 8 nucleotides align to TRBD1. Germline trimming cut 1 base from V and 8 bases from J; bases unmatched to any gene: 9. This CDR3 has 16 amino acids. CDR1 and CDR2 (germline): SEHNR, FQNEAQ (reference sequence). CDR3: CASSLEADREGEKLFF. In DNA, the CDR3 is TGTGCCAGCAGCTTAGAGGCGGACAGGGAGGGGGAAAAACTGTTTTTT. The variable domain in full, with the rest retrieved from reference TRBV7-9 and TRBJ1-4, is DTGVSQNPRHKITKRGQNVTFRCDPISEHNRLYWYRQTLGQGPEFLTYFQNEAQLEKSRLLSDRFSAERPKGSFSTLEIQRTEQGDSAMYLCASSLEADREGEKLFFGSGTQLSVL.

The chain joins TRBV5-6 to TRBJ1-5; D ambiguous. The CDR3 is made up of 15 amino acids. Germline V gives CDR1 SGHDT, CDR2 YYEEEE. V lost 0 bases to trimming and J lost 0 bases, with 7 bases between them. The CDR3 coding sequence is TGTGCCAGCAGCTTGGGCGGCCATAGCAATCAGCCCCAGCATTTT. Amino acids: CASSLGGHSNQPQHF.

The rearrangement joins TRBV11-1 to TRBJ2-3; D remains ambiguous. The CDR3 consists of 12 residues. Germline CDR1 SGHAT, CDR2 FQDESV (reference sequence). The germline V and J ends were trimmed by 4 bases and 4 bases, with 6 bases remaining between them. DNA of the CDR3: TGTGCCAGCAGCTCTATCCCAGATACGCAGTATTTT. This sequence encodes CASSSIPDTQYF.

The gene calls are TRBV28 and TRBJ2-7; 7 bases line up with TRBD1. Germline V gene sequence: CDR1 MDHEN, CDR2 SYDVKM. This CDR3 is 15 amino acids long. Germline trimming cut 2 bases from V and 2 bases from J; bases unmatched to any gene: 6. CDR3 in amino acids: CASSLRAGGPYEQYF. The CDR3 DNA follows: TGTGCCAGCAGTTTAAGGGCAGGGGGTCCCTACGAGCAGTACTTC.

For the CDR3, the DNA is TGTGCCAGCAGTGCAGACAGGAATAGCAATCAGCCCCAGCATTTT. Amino acids: CASSADRNSNQPQHF. The rearrangement links TRBV2 to TRBJ1-5; the D gene is possibly TRBD1 (6 bases). The V end was cut by 4 bases, the J end by 0 bases, with 10 bases between. CDR1 is SNHLY and CDR2 is FYNNEI in the germline V gene. The CDR3 consists of 15 residues.

The J gene is TRBJ2-1, the V gene TRBV5-1, with TRBD2 identical over 12 bases. CDR3 length: 16 residues. In germline, CDR1 is SGHRS, CDR2 YFSETQ. The V gene end was trimmed by 6 bases and the J gene end by 7 bases; junction bases not matched to a gene: 11. The CDR3 sequence is CASMFLAGGPGNEQFF. In DNA form, the CDR3 reads TGCGCCAGCATGTTTCTAGCGGGAGGGCCGGGTAATGAGCAGTTCTTC. Drawing the rest from reference TRBV5-1 and TRBJ2-1, the complete variable domain is KAGVTQTPRYLIKTRGQQVTLSCSPISGHRSVSWYQQTPGQGLQFLFEYFSETQRNKGNFPGRFSGRQFSNSRSEMNVSTLELGDSALYLCASMFLAGGPGNEQFFGPGTRLTVL.

V is TRBV19 and J is TRBJ2-2, with 8 bases lining up with TRBD1. CDR1 and CDR2 (germline): LNHDA, SQIVND (reference sequence). The ends lost 5 bases at V and 0 bases at J; junction bases unmatched: 2. The CDR3 has 15 amino acids. CDR3 protein: CASSDRGSNTGELFF. The CDR3 DNA sequence: TGTGCCAGTAGTGACAGGGGATCGAACACCGGGGAGCTGTTTTTT.

This sequence joins TRBV30 and TRBJ2-1; 7 bases fit TRBD2. CDR1 GTSNPN and CDR2 SVGIG come from the germline V gene (reference sequence). CDR3 length equals 13 residues. With 5 bases clipped from V and 6 bases from J, the junction kept 7 bases outside the gene matches. This CDR3 is CAWEAGRLNEQFF. CDR3 nucleotides: TGTGCCTGGGAAGCGGGACGGCTCAATGAGCAGTTCTTC.

This clone came up a few times. V gene TRBV21-1 combines with J gene TRBJ2-1; the table's D call TRBD1 went unverified against the DNA. TRBV21-1 is a pseudogene segment. The CDR3 spans 14 residues. CDR3 coding DNA: TGTGCCAGCAACCCACAGGGGGCTAAGGATGAGCAGTTCTTC. It is translated as CASNPQGAKDEQFF.

As to this clone: A junction boundary mismatches the germline segment, possibly from a read error. V gene TRBV19 combines with J gene TRBJ1-1, with TRBD1 matching 9 bases. In germline, CDR1 is LNHDA, CDR2 SQIVND (reference sequence). The CDR3 covers 13 residues. DNA of the CDR3: TGTGCCAGTAGTCTAGACAGGGGGACTGAAGCTTTCTTT. Translation gives CASSLDRGTEAFF.

This clone was recorded only once. The chain links TRBV11-2 to TRBJ1-1; D is possibly TRBD1 (6 bases). Trimming left V 1 base short and J 9 bases short, with 15 bases between. Per the germline V gene, CDR1 is SGHAT and CDR2 is FQNNGV. The CDR3 length is 14 residues. Here the CDR3 DNA reads TGTGCCAGCAGCTTAGCCCCCGGGGGGACAAAAGCTTTCTTT. The encoded protein is CASSLAPGGTKAFF.

This chain joins TRBV5-4 and TRBJ1-6, with D unclear. The V gene's germline CDR1 is SGHNT and CDR2 YYREEE (reference sequence). The CDR3 has 16 residues. V lost 0 bases to trimming and J lost 6 bases, with 13 bases between them. The CDR3 loop reads CASSLGGVPPNSPLHF. Here the CDR3 DNA reads TGTGCCAGCAGCTTGGGCGGGGTCCCCCCTAATTCACCCCTCCACTTT.

This clone was observed a single time. The chain recombines TRBV11-2 with TRBJ2-1, with 12 positions matching TRBD2. The J segment lost 6 bases and the V segment lost 0 bases, leaving 3 bases of the junction unmatched. There are 16 residues in the CDR3. Germline V CDR1 and CDR2: SGHAT, FQNNGV. The CDR3 DNA reads TGTGCCAGCAGCTTAGAAGGGACTAGCGGGCCCAATGAGCAGTTCTTC. Amino acid sequence: CASSLEGTSGPNEQFF.

This chain links TRBV28 with TRBJ1-5; D might be TRBD1 (6 bases). With 5 bases removed from V and 0 bases from J, the gap between germline ends came to 17 bases. This CDR3 region has 17 residues. Germline lookup yields CDR1 MDHEN and CDR2 SYDVKM. The CDR3 DNA follows: TGTGCCAGCAGTATTTCAGGGAGGGGGTATAGCAATCAGCCCCAGCATTTT. It specifies CASSISGRGYSNQPQHF.

DNA of the CDR3: TGTGCCACCAGAAGCGGATCAGGGGTGGGCACTGAAGCTTTCTTT. It specifies CATRSGSGVGTEAFF. The genes are TRBV15 and TRBJ1-1; maybe TRBD1 (6 bases). There are 15 residues in the CDR3. Deletions cut 6 bases from V and 4 bases from J, with 18 bases between. The germline CDR1 and CDR2 sequences are LNHNV and YYDKDF (reference sequence).

The rearrangement joins TRBV6-6 to TRBJ2-3; D perhaps matches TRBD1 (6 bases). Germline V gene data show CDR1 as MNHNY and CDR2 as SVGAGI (reference sequence). Between the trimmed V and J ends, which lost 4 bases and 4 bases, there was a span of 12 bases. This CDR3 region has 14 residues. CDR3 residues: CASSSSGDPDTQYF. In nucleotides, the CDR3 is TGTGCCAGCAGTTCCTCAGGGGATCCAGATACGCAGTATTTT.

This sequence joins TRBV7-2 and TRBJ2-2; the match to TRBD1 covers 7 bases. Germline V CDR1 and CDR2: SGHTA, FQGNSA. The V gene end was trimmed by 4 bases and the J gene end by 6 bases; junction bases not matched to a gene: 11. The CDR3 contains 16 residues. In DNA form, the CDR3 reads TGTGCCAGCAGCTCCACGACAGGGCGGAGATCCGGGGAGCTGTTTTTT. Protein product: CASSSTTGRRSGELFF.

The rearrangement uses TRBV5-4 and TRBJ2-7, with 8 bases fitting TRBD1. Trimming at V came to 0 bases and at J to 2 bases, leaving 4 bases not matched to a gene. This CDR3 comprises 15 residues. Germline lookup yields CDR1 SGHNT and CDR2 YYREEE (reference sequence). CDR3 coding DNA: TGTGCCAGCAGCTTGGTCCGGACAGGGCCCTACGAGCAGTACTTC. This encodes CASSLVRTGPYEQYF.

This chain uses TRBV6-5 with TRBJ2-5; tentatively, D is TRBD2 (6 bases). The CDR3 totals 15 residues. The V gene lost 1 base and the J gene lost 0 bases, with 9 bases spanning the gap. CDR1 and CDR2 (germline): MNHEY, SVGAGI. The CDR3 DNA reads as TGTGCCAGCAGTTACTACCGGGACTACCAAGAGACCCAGTACTTC. It codes for CASSYYRDYQETQYF.

The CDR3 spells CASSAGTQGTGELFF. CDR3 coding DNA: TGTGCCAGCAGCGCGGGGACTCAGGGCACCGGGGAGCTGTTTTTT. The chain carries TRBV6-5 and TRBJ2-2; TRBD2 is a possible D gene (6 bases). Trimming removed 6 bases from V and 4 bases from J, with 15 bases in between. Germline V gene sequence: CDR1 MNHEY, CDR2 SVGAGI. There are 15 residues in the CDR3.